The present entry profiles one T cell receptor (beta chain) with its context. Its antigen is currently not known. The record has no base qualities; no much larger clone is one base away. Sequencing relied on an Illumina NovaSeq 6000. TCRalpha and TCRbeta cDNA libraries were built by 5'RACE with constant-segment primers, adding sample barcodes and unique molecular identifiers. Trizol reagent was used to extract RNA from every sample. Libraries were amplified in two PCR steps, with a second sample barcode and Illumina TruSeq adapters added in the second step. Sequencing of the libraries was done on an Illumina NovaSeq, producing 2 x 150 bp paired-end reads. In the original analysis: With migec v1.2.7, reads were demultiplexed and then collapsed into UMI-guided consensus sequences. Using mixcr v2.1.11, UMI consensuses were aligned to TRA and TRB V and J templates and then assembled into clonotypes. Clonotypes were classified as expanded or contracted when called significant by both edgeR and NoisET, with noise models trained on biological replicates. edgeR calls used a false discovery rate-adjusted p below 0.01 and a log2 fold-change threshold of 1. As an exploratory analysis of dynamics, max-normalized trajectories of the 1000 most abundant clonotypes were examined with PCA combined with hierarchical clustering. Each responding clone was given a CD4 or CD8 phenotype based on the CD4+ and CD8+ repertoires, which had been sequenced separately. Using fastp trimming at Q25 and MiXCR clonotype assembly, TCRdb reanalyzed the public sequencing data and kept in-frame beta chains. Entries that share a CDR3 protein sequence are merged under the most common genes and DNA. TCRdb, not the authors, supplied the V and J calls. Present in this sample are about 560,000 distinct CDR3 sequences, approximately 15% of which were seen just once. Jointly, the top ten make up about 8.6% of the sample.

CDR1 and CDR2, looked up from the germline V gene, are SGHVS and FNYEAQ. The CDR3 starts with the cysteine, ends with the phenylalanine, and has 15 residues. Kept here is only the CDR3 DNA, which spans 45 bases and is read in frame from base 1. Here V drops 5 bases and J drops 3 bases, and the junction holds 9 bases not matched to any gene. The sample originates from a study of T-cell memory formation after mild COVID-19 (dated by TCRdb to about 2021). Notes on the research overall: Most TCR sequence clusters were specific to one of the two donors. In a couple of donors, T-cell clones that expanded and contracted after mild COVID-19 were followed by sequencing TCRalpha and TCRbeta repertoires longitudinally. Two young, previously healthy adult volunteers made up the cohort, one male and one female. General findings and caveats noted by the study authors: Clones contracting from day 15 to 85 had balanced CD4/CD8 phenotypes, while a second wave expanding from day 15 to 37 was biased towards CD4+. Contracting CD4+ clones were found mainly in CM and EM memory subsets, while CD8+ clones were enriched in EMRA. SARS-CoV-2 specificity of the second-wave clones peaking on day 37 was not confirmed. The detection of some responding clones in pre-infection memory suggests that pre-existing cross-reactive memory T cells joined the SARS-CoV-2 response. Only a couple of mild cases were covered in the study, and larger cohorts including severe cases with pre-infection samples were considered necessary.

PBMCs were isolated by Ficoll-Paque density gradient centrifugation. The sequenced material came from PBMCs or a T cell subset sorted from them (not recorded which). The TCR was taken from an adult woman who had mild COVID-19 (a few samples of this study predate the infection). The sample titles of this study are shuffled in the database, so cell type and time point are left out; the donor was told from shared clones. The rearrangement joined TRBV7-6 to TRBJ2-7, with 8 bases aligning to TRBD1. In nucleotides, the sequence is TGTGCCAGCAGCCCCCTACGGGACAGGAACTACGAGCAGTACTTC. This codes for CASSPLRDRNYEQYF.